One sample yielded the 21 T cell receptor beta chains listed below, sequenced in a study of glioma-infiltrating T cells. TCR alpha and beta CDR3 regions were amplified from RNA using iRepertoire nested multiplex PCR. TCRdb reprocessed the multiplex PCR reads with MiXCR, giving one entry per CDR3 protein. The repertoire includes some 160,000 distinct CDR3 sequences, roughly 45% of them detected once, and around 4.9% sits in the top ten. The sample consisted of glioma tissue, nonneoplastic brain tissue, or PBMCs (not recorded which). These receptors were obtained from a human donor with low-grade glioma or glioblastoma, undergoing nonglioma brain surgery, or in good health (not recorded which).

Points on this clonotype: A much larger clone is a single base away; this may be a read error. The chain couples TRBV7-9 to TRBJ1-1; possibly TRBD1 for D (5 bases). This CDR3 has 13 amino acids. The germline gives CDR1 SEHNR, CDR2 FQNEAQ (reference sequence). CDR3 protein: CVSSLEGRTEAFF. The CDR3 DNA reads as TGTGTCAGCAGCTTAGAGGGACGCACTGAAGCTTTCTTT.

This rearrangement joins TRBV4-2 to TRBJ2-1; 10 nucleotides agree with TRBD2. CDR1 is LGHNA, CDR2 YNFKEQ, per germline. The CDR3 is 18 amino acids. J gave up 8 bases and V 5 bases, and 18 bases lay outside the gene matches. CDR3 residues: CASSTRGLAAGGADEQFF. The CDR3 coding sequence is TGTGCCAGCAGCACCCGTGGACTAGCGGCAGGGGGTGCGGATGAGCAGTTCTTC.

This clonotype was seen more than once but under ten times. The genes are TRBV19 and TRBJ1-3; D remains unclear. The CDR3 has 15 residues. Trimming pared 2 bases from V and 0 bases from J, leaving 8 bases between. CDR1 is LNHDA, CDR2 SQIVND, per germline (reference sequence). In DNA, the CDR3 is TGTGCCAGTAGTATACGTGCCGTCTCTGGAAACACCATATATTTT. Translated, it gives CASSIRAVSGNTIYF. Using reference TRBV19 and TRBJ1-3 for the parts outside the CDR3, the full variable domain is DGGITQSPKYLFRKEGQNVTLSCEQNLNHDAMYWYRQDPGQGLRLIYYSQIVNDFQKGDIAEGYSVSREKKESFPLTVTSAQKNPTAFYLCASSIRAVSGNTIYFGEGSWLTVV.

This clonotype was seen at least ten times. The V gene is TRBV27, the J gene TRBJ1-5; D not resolved. The germline V gene has CDR1 MNHEY and CDR2 SMNVEV (reference sequence). This CDR3 is built from 13 residues. Trimming shortened V by 2 bases and J by 7 bases, and 9 bases separated the two germline ends. CDR3 bases: TGTGCCAGCAGTTTAGGCCCTTTCCAGCCCCAGCATTTT. Amino acid sequence: CASSLGPFQPQHF.

This clonotype was observed at least ten times. This chain links TRBV6-1 with TRBJ1-2, with TRBD1 identical over 7 bases. CDR1 is MNHNS, CDR2 SASEGT, per germline. The CDR3 totals 13 residues. The V gene end was trimmed by 6 bases and the J gene end by 3 bases; junction bases not matched to a gene: 4. In DNA form, the CDR3 reads TGTGCCAGCAGCAGACAGGGCGACTATGGCTACACCTTC. It yields the protein CASSRQGDYGYTF.

The table lists this clonotype with many counts. This chain joins TRBV20-1 and TRBJ2-7; 7 bases align to TRBD1. Per the germline V gene, CDR1 is DFQATT and CDR2 is SNEGSKA (reference sequence). V lost 6 bases, J lost 5 bases, and 10 bases stayed unmatched. The CDR3 length is 13 residues. CDR3 coding DNA: TGCAGTGCGAGTAGGACAGGCCGCGACGAGCAGTACTTC. It specifies CSASRTGRDEQYF.

Of note for this clonotype: Given a much more abundant clone one base away, this may be a read error. The chain combines TRBV18 with TRBJ2-3, with a weak D call TRBD2 (6 bases). The V gene's germline CDR1 is KGHSH and CDR2 LQKENI. This CDR3 comprises 16 residues. V was pared by 3 bases and J by 0 bases, with 13 bases between. CDR3 residues: CASSPRLVGSTDTQYF. The CDR3, as DNA: TGTGCCAGCTCACCGAGACTAGTGGGAAGCACAGATACGCAGTATTTT.

This clonotype was seen only a few times. The gene calls are TRBV5-1 and TRBJ1-1; D remains ambiguous. V was cut by 0 bases and J by 3 bases, with 6 bases left in between. Germline values: CDR1 SGHRS, CDR2 YFSETQ. This CDR3 is 13 amino acids long. CDR3 in amino acids: CASSLEYDTEAFF. The CDR3 DNA reads as TGCGCCAGCAGCTTGGAGTACGACACTGAAGCTTTCTTT.

The J gene is TRBJ1-4, the V gene TRBV9; 9 nucleotides line up with TRBD1. The CDR3 loop spans 14 amino acids. J gave up 6 bases and V 3 bases, and 3 bases lay outside the gene matches. Germline V gene data show CDR1 as SGDLS and CDR2 as YYNGEE. CDR3 amino acids: CASSARTGDEKLFF. CDR3 bases: TGTGCCAGCAGCGCACGGACAGGGGATGAAAAACTGTTTTTT. The full variable domain, with the rest looked up from reference TRBV9 and TRBJ1-4, is DSGVTQTPKHLITATGQRVTLRCSPRSGDLSVYWYQQSLDQGLQFLIQYYNGEERAKGNILERFSAQQFPDLHSELNLSSLELGDSALYFCASSARTGDEKLFFGSGTQLSVL.

This clonotype was observed many times. The chain combines TRBV7-9 with TRBJ1-1; TRBD1 is a possible D gene (5 bases). The CDR3 has 15 residues. Germline CDR1 SEHNR, CDR2 FQNEAQ (reference sequence). V dropped 6 bases and J dropped 2 bases, with 16 bases sitting between them. The CDR3: CASSGAGNINTEAFF. The CDR3 DNA reads as TGTGCCAGCAGTGGGGCTGGCAACATCAACACTGAAGCTTTCTTT.

Details on this clonotype: Being one base from a much bigger clone, this may be a read error. The V gene is TRBV20-1, the J gene TRBJ2-5, with no clear D. The CDR3 spans 14 residues. Germline V gene lookup returns CDR1 DFQATT and CDR2 SNEGSKA (reference sequence). The CDR3 is CSARSWTVQETKYF. As DNA, the CDR3 is TGCAGTGCTAGAAGCTGGACGGTCCAAGAGACCAAGTACTTC.

The chain employs TRBV19 and TRBJ2-1; 13 nucleotides align to TRBD2. With 5 bases clipped from V and 10 bases from J, the junction kept 14 bases outside the gene matches. This CDR3 region has 17 residues. Germline V CDR1 and CDR2: LNHDA, SQIVND (reference sequence). The CDR3 spells CASSPLTSGRAPSEQFF. CDR3 DNA: TGTGCCAGTAGTCCTCTAACTAGCGGGAGGGCCCCATCCGAGCAGTTCTTC.

For this clonotype: A read error may be the cause here, since a much bigger clone is one base away. This chain links TRBV29-1 with TRBJ2-7; 7 bases are a match to TRBD2. The V gene's germline CDR1 is SQVTM and CDR2 ANQGSEA. The CDR3 covers 12 residues. With V trimmed by 8 bases and J by 4 bases, 8 bases remained unmatched. The CDR3 sequence: CSCRGLGYEQYF. CDR3 in DNA: TGCAGCTGTAGAGGACTAGGATACGAGCAGTACTTC.

On this clonotype: A much larger clone lies one base from this, so it may be a read error. V usage is TRBV28 and J usage is TRBJ1-2; D is undetermined. Germline CDR1 MDHEN, CDR2 SYDVKM. The CDR3 runs to 13 residues. CDR3: CDSSRRFNYGYTF. The CDR3 DNA follows: TGTGACAGCAGTCGTAGATTTAACTATGGCTACACCTTC.

The DNA for the CDR3 is TGCAGCGGGACTGGGGGCGGGTATGGCTACACCTTC. This gives the protein CSGTGGGYGYTF. The chain uses TRBV29-1 and TRBJ1-2; tentatively, D is TRBD1 (6 bases). Trimming left V 7 bases short and J 5 bases short, with 14 bases between. CDR1 is SQVTM and CDR2 is ANQGSEA in the germline V gene. This CDR3 has 12 amino acids.

As DNA, the CDR3 is TGCAGCGCCAAGGGACAGGGGGCGAAAGGCTACACCTTC. Its protein product is CSAKGQGAKGYTF. This rearrangement joins TRBV29-1 to TRBJ1-2; 12 bases align to TRBD1. The junction had 8 bases not matched to a gene; V was cut back by 7 bases and J by 8 bases. Germline loops: CDR1 SQVTM, CDR2 ANQGSEA. The length of the CDR3 is 13 residues.

To note about this clonotype: A read error may produce the germline difference seen at one junction end. The chain employs TRBV19 and TRBJ1-1; D unclear. The CDR3 covers 13 residues. Germline loops: CDR1 LNHDA, CDR2 SQIVND (reference sequence). CDR3 loop: CASSARHHTEAIF. The DNA of the CDR3 is TGTGCCAGTAGTGCCAGACACCACACTGAAGCTATCTTT.

As for this clonotype: With a much larger clone just one base away, this may be a read error. The chain joins TRBV3-1 to TRBJ2-7; D remains ambiguous. CDR3 length: 12 residues. Germline loops: CDR1 LGHDT, CDR2 YNNKEL (reference sequence). The CDR3, as DNA: TGTCCCAGCAGCCAAGTTTCCCACGAGCAGTACTTC. Translating it yields CPSSQVSHEQYF.

With regard to this clonotype: Possible read error: a much larger clone is one base away. This chain connects TRBV12-3 or TRBV12-4 to TRBJ2-3; possibly TRBD1 for D (7 bases). CDR3 length: 15 residues. Deletions cut 8 bases from V and 2 bases from J, with 17 bases between. CDR3 protein: CASLGGQINTDTQYF. CDR3 coding DNA: TGTGCCAGCTTGGGGGGACAGATAAACACAGATACGCAGTATTTT.

This clonotype was recorded at least ten times. The gene calls are TRBV18 and TRBJ1-1; a possible D gene is TRBD1 (5 bases). Germline V CDR1 and CDR2: KGHSH, LQKENI. Trimming stripped 2 bases from V and 2 bases from J, with 15 bases between. This CDR3 is built from 16 residues. The CDR3 bases are TGTGCCAGCTCACCAACACCGGGACGGATTAACACTGAAGCTTTCTTT. Its translation is CASSPTPGRINTEAFF.

The V and J genes are TRBV29-1 and TRBJ2-5, with 9 bases fitting TRBD2. The CDR3 loop spans 14 amino acids. Trimming removed 6 bases from V and 0 bases from J; junction bases left unmatched: 5. The germline V gene encodes CDR1 SQVTM and CDR2 ANQGSEA. The CDR3: CSVESGGYQETQYF. The CDR3 DNA is TGCAGCGTCGAAAGCGGGGGGTACCAAGAGACCCAGTACTTC.